This T cell receptor beta chain was captured by sequencing in a study of blood T cell repertoires in COVID-19. At the level of the study: Samples representing acute and convalescent COVID-19 were sourced from the United States, Italy and Spain. From T cells, B-cell-depleted T cells, or PBMCs came the material, which was cDNA or gDNA.

Methods used by the authors: Cell counts per sample came from amplifying reference gene primers. Repertoires were generated with immunoSEQ multiplex PCR, while TCRdb's copy carries only in-frame clones and drops some. D and trimming come from the DNA, and the V and J calls and clone size come from that table. The repertoire holds 110,000 or so clones, with just under 90% as singletons. Sequencing used peripheral blood. This TCR was sampled from a human donor in a cohort sampled during active COVID-19.

The CDR3 is CAIRPGLAVSTDTQYF. CDR3 DNA sequence: TGTGCCATCAGACCGGGACTAGCGGTGAGCACAGATACGCAGTATTTT. The chain is built from TRBV10-3 and TRBJ2-3, with 11 bases matching TRBD2. The CDR3 totals 16 residues. Germline loops: CDR1 ENHRY, CDR2 SYGVKD. V trimming: 6 bases; J trimming: 0 bases; junction bases outside the gene matches: 5.